Listed here is a single TCR beta chain. The antigen is unknown. This specimen comes from a study of T cell responses to AZD1222 COVID-19 vaccine. Study results and limitations: Clonal diversity was possibly underestimated, and white British individuals and females predominated among donors. Spike-spanning, vaccine-associated CD4 TCRs were dominant at 160-218 and 743-854.

TCRdb's copy holds only in-frame clones and misses some; the assay was immunoSEQ multiplex PCR. The sample yields some 200,000 clones, roughly 92% seen once. This receptor was obtained from an adult who received the AZD1222 COVID-19 vaccine. The sample was peripheral blood, taken 28 days after the second AZD1222 dose.

The CDR3 nucleotides are TGTGCCATCAGTGGTAGAGGGAGGAACACTGAAGCTTTCTTT. This codes for CAISGRGRNTEAFF. V is TRBV10-3 and J is TRBJ1-1; D is ambiguous. V lost 4 bases and J 1 base, leaving 10 bases between the germline ends. The CDR3 runs to 14 residues. Germline V lookup: CDR1 ENHRY, CDR2 SYGVKD.